This record concerns one T cell receptor (beta chain) sequence. Its antigen has not been determined. The entry originates in a study of control samples from healthy donors and cancer patients (dated by TCRdb to between 2020 and 2021). The library came from the immunoSEQ multiplex PCR assay. Imported from immuneACCESS, the table was reduced by TCRdb to in-frame sequences with V and J called. These copies leave out some clones; in studies compared against another copy, an unresolved V gene accounts for under half, and the cause of the remainder is not known. The table of this sample itemizes fewer than 200,000 clones. The top ten clonotypes cover around 2% of the sample. The CDR3 has 15 amino acids, counting the end cysteine and phenylalanine. Only the CDR3 portion is preserved as DNA: 45 bases, with reading frame beginning at the first base. Trimming costs V 10 bases and J 0 bases, and their ends lie 19 bases apart. CDR1 and CDR2 are drawn from the germline V gene (reference sequence): LNHNV, YYDKDF.

The clonotype comes from a woman aged 30 to 39 in good health. The sequence is built from TRBV15 and TRBJ2-7; matching of 5 bases hints at TRBD2 as the D gene. Source material: blood. CDR3 region: CANNWAGHSSYEQYF. The DNA is TGTGCCAACAACTGGGCGGGCCATAGCTCCTACGAGCAGTACTTC.